The T cell receptor (beta chain) under discussion was sequenced for a study of Graves' ophthalmopathy and Graves' hyperthyroidism. This clonotype was counted between two and nine times. Its antigen is not known. The authors used Ficoll-Paque density gradient centrifugation to separate PBMCs. The input was more than 8 ml of fresh peripheral blood. The CDR3 spans 12 residues. The germline V gene encodes CDR1 SQVTM and CDR2 ANQGSEA. Trimming took off 4 bases at V and 4 bases at J, with 10 bases between the two ends. The sequenced template was RNA, covering the TCR beta CDR3 region. HTBI primers primed a first-round RT-PCR, and a second-round multiplex PCR followed. TCRdb passed the multiplex PCR reads through MiXCR, listing each CDR3 protein once. The sample shows roughly 160,000 distinct CDR3 sequences, under 40% of them seen only once. Regarding the study as a whole: In predicting ophthalmopathy progression, the model reached over 55% sensitivity and approximately 72% specificity.

The material sequenced was peripheral blood. The TCR sequence derives from a woman aged 40-49 years with Graves' ophthalmopathy. The rearrangement joins TRBV29-1 to TRBJ2-5; D is perhaps TRBD1 (5 bases). The CDR3 spells CSVVWQGETQYF. In nucleotides, the CDR3 is TGCAGCGTTGTTTGGCAGGGAGAGACCCAGTACTTC.